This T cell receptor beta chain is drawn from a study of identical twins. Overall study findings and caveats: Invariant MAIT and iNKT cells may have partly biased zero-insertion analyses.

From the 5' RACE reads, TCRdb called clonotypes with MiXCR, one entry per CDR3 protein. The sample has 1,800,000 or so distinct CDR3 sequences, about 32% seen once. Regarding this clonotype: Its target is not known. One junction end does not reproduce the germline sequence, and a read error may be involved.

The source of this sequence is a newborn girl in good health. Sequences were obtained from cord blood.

The CDR3 here is CASSQERDRRVNVQFF. The CDR3 nucleotides are TGTGCCAGCAGCCAAGAGAGGGACAGGCGCGTCAATGTGCAGTTCTTC. The chain is built from TRBV4-2 and TRBJ2-1, with 8 bases lining up with TRBD1. The germline V gene encodes CDR1 LGHNA and CDR2 YNFKEQ. The CDR3 length is 16 residues.